This entry lists 15 T cell receptor beta chains sequenced from one sample in a study of OX40 agonist ivuxolimab in advanced cancers. The protocol was immunoSEQ multiplex PCR, while the TCRdb copy is restricted to in-frame clones and leaves out a portion. The top ten hold over 1% of the sample, which has 40,000 to 50,000 clones, about nine tenths seen once. Sequencing was performed on CD4+ or CD8+ T cells sorted from blood, taken in a trial of the OX40 agonist ivuxolimab. The receptors were gathered from an adult with an advanced solid tumor such as melanoma, head and neck, liver or kidney cancer.

This chain uses TRBV7-8 with TRBJ2-5, with D perhaps given as TRBD1 or TRBD2 (5 bases each). Germline V gives CDR1 SGHVS, CDR2 FQNEAQ. The CDR3 loop spans 17 amino acids. V was cut by 3 bases and J by 2 bases, with 19 bases left in between. The CDR3 DNA is TGTGCCAGCAGCTTTCAAGGGGACCGAAGACGTCAAGAGACCCAGTACTTC. Amino acid sequence: CASSFQGDRRRQETQYF.

The chain employs TRBV11-1 and TRBJ2-5; tentatively, D is TRBD1 or TRBD2 (5 bases each). The CDR3 covers 17 residues. Looked up from germline, CDR1 is SGHAT and CDR2 is FQDESV (reference sequence). V lost 3 bases, J lost 4 bases, and 21 bases lay in between. The chain's CDR3 is CASSFRGQRGVRETQYF. CDR3 nucleotides: TGTGCCAGCAGCTTTCGAGGGCAGAGGGGCGTGAGAGAGACCCAGTACTTC.

The genes are TRBV7-2 and TRBJ1-1; D is unresolved. V was cut by 3 bases and J by 0 bases, with 5 bases left in between. The CDR3 contains 13 residues. From germline, CDR1 is SGHTA and CDR2 FQGNSA. In DNA form, the CDR3 reads TGTGCCAGCAGCTTGACGGTGAACACTGAAGCTTTCTTT. Translated: CASSLTVNTEAFF.

The chain combines TRBV19 with TRBJ2-2, with a weak D call TRBD2 (5 bases). The CDR3 loop spans 14 amino acids. Germline-derived CDR1 and CDR2 are LNHDA and SQIVND (reference sequence). Trimming took off 6 bases at V and 7 bases at J, with 15 bases between the two ends. Here the CDR3 DNA reads TGTGCCAGTAGCTTCGGGATCGCCTTCGGGGAGCTGTTTTTT. Protein: CASSFGIAFGELFF.

The CDR3 region is CASSFSSNNSPLHF. CDR3 sequence (DNA): TGTGCCAGCAGCTTTTCAAGTAATAATTCACCCCTCCACTTT. This chain connects TRBV7-2 to TRBJ1-6; no firm D call. The ends were cut back, 3 bases at V and 5 bases at J, with 8 bases in the middle. CDR1 SGHTA and CDR2 FQGNSA come from the germline V gene. The CDR3 is 14 residues long.

The chain combines TRBV5-1 with TRBJ2-1; D gene uncertain. Trimming removed 3 bases at V and 6 bases at J, with 10 bases between. Germline CDR1 and CDR2: SGHRS and YFSETQ. This CDR3 has 13 amino acids. The DNA for the CDR3 is TGCGCCAGCAGCTCCGCCCAACTCAATGAGCAGTTCTTC. Protein: CASSSAQLNEQFF.

This chain uses TRBV7-2 with TRBJ2-2, with TRBD1 identical over 9 bases. The junction had 6 bases not matched to a gene; V was cut back by 5 bases and J by 5 bases. The CDR3 covers 15 residues. CDR1 is SGHTA and CDR2 is FQGNSA in the germline V gene. The DNA of the CDR3 is TGTGCCAGCAGCCCCCGGGACAGGGAGACCGGGGAGCTGTTTTTT. It yields the protein CASSPRDRETGELFF.

The chain uses TRBV28 and TRBJ2-1; 9 nucleotides align to TRBD2. V shed 7 bases and J 9 bases; nucleotides not matched to a gene: 7. Germline values: CDR1 MDHEN, CDR2 SYDVKM. CDR3 length: 13 amino acids. The CDR3 loop reads CASIRTSVGEQFF. CDR3 nucleotides: TGTGCCAGCATACGGACTAGCGTGGGTGAGCAGTTCTTC.

The J gene is TRBJ2-6, the V gene TRBV11-2, with D possibly TRBD2 on 5 matching bases. The V gene lost 5 bases and the J gene lost 0 bases, with 11 bases spanning the gap. The CDR3 sequence is 16 residues long. Germline V gene sequence: CDR1 SGHAT, CDR2 FQNNGV. The CDR3 region has the DNA TGTGCCAGCAGCACCCGACTAAACTCTGGGGCCAACGTCCTGACTTTC. It yields the protein CASSTRLNSGANVLTF.

This sequence joins TRBV7-9 and TRBJ2-7, with 10 bases matching TRBD2. CDR3 size: 16 residues. V trimming: 4 bases; J trimming: 2 bases; junction bases outside the gene matches: 8. Germline assignment: CDR1 SEHNR and CDR2 FQNEAQ (reference sequence). The CDR3 sequence is CASSSLSGRITYEQYF. CDR3 bases: TGTGCCAGCAGCTCCCTTAGCGGGAGGATAACCTACGAGCAGTACTTC.

The chain employs TRBV7-6 and TRBJ1-1, with D uncertain. With 3 bases removed from V and 1 base from J, the gap between germline ends came to 6 bases. Germline assignment: CDR1 SGHVS and CDR2 FNYEAQ. The length of the CDR3 is 13 residues. CDR3 residues: CASSFQRNTEAFF. CDR3 DNA sequence: TGTGCCAGCAGCTTCCAACGGAACACTGAAGCTTTCTTT.

This chain links TRBV6-6 with TRBJ2-5, with 7 bases aligning to TRBD2. V lost 8 bases, J lost 5 bases, and 11 bases stayed unmatched. The CDR3 totals 14 residues. Germline values: CDR1 MNHNY, CDR2 SVGAGI (reference sequence). CDR3 in amino acids: CASGFGGSEETQYF. For the CDR3, the DNA is TGTGCCAGCGGCTTCGGGGGGTCAGAGGAGACCCAGTACTTC.

J is TRBJ2-1 and V is TRBV12-5, with 8 positions matching TRBD2. J gave up 7 bases and V 3 bases, and 5 bases lay outside the gene matches. This CDR3 has 14 amino acids. Germline assignment: CDR1 LGHNT and CDR2 FRNRAP. The chain's CDR3 is CASGLGAGVNEQFF. The DNA for the CDR3 is TGTGCTAGTGGTTTAGGAGCGGGAGTTAATGAGCAGTTCTTC.

The genes are TRBV5-4 and TRBJ2-5, with 11 bases matching TRBD2. The CDR3 contains 16 residues. After removal of 5 bases from V and 5 bases from J, the junction contained 11 bases not matched to a gene. Germline lookup yields CDR1 SGHNT and CDR2 YYREEE (reference sequence). The DNA for the CDR3 is TGTGCCAGCAGGCGGGCTACTAGCGGGAGAGGGGAGACCCAGTACTTC. This encodes CASRRATSGRGETQYF.

A word on this clone: The DNA is omitted, as the CDR3 cannot be located on it reliably, and the CDR3 follows TCRdb's listing. The chain uses TRBV29-1 and TRBJ2-7; TRBD1 is the table's D call, not checked against the DNA. Looked up from germline, CDR1 is SQVTM and CDR2 is ANQGSEA. A total of 10 residues make up the CDR3, ends included. This CDR3 is CSVGQGAKYF.